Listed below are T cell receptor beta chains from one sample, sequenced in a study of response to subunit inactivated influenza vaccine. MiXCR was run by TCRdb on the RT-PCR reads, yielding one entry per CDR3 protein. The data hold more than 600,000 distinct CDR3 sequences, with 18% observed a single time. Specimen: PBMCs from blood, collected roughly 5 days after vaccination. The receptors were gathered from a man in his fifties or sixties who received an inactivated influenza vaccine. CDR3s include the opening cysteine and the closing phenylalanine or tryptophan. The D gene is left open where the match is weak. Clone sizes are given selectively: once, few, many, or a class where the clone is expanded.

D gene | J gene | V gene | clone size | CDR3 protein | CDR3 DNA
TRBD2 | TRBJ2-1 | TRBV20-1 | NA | CSARDTGREAYNEQFF | TGCAGTGCTAGAGACACGGGGCGGGAGGCCTACAATGAGCAGTTCTTC
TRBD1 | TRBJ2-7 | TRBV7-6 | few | CASSPPGTGGGYEQYF | TGTGCCAGCAGCCCCCCCGGGACAGGGGGCGGCTACGAGCAGTACTTC
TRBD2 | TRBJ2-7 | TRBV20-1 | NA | CSAPRTSIYEQYF | TGCAGTGCTCCTAGGACTAGCATCTACGAGCAGTACTTC
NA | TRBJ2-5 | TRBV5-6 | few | CASSLLGFKTQYF | TGTGCCAGCAGCTTACTGGGGTTCAAGACCCAGTACTTC
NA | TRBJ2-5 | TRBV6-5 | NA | CASSYGQTWGETQYF | TGTGCCAGCAGTTACGGCCAAACCTGGGGAGAGACCCAGTACTTC
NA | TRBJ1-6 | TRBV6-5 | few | CASNSRQYNSPLHF | TGTGCCAGCAATTCTCGACAGTATAATTCACCCCTCCACTTT
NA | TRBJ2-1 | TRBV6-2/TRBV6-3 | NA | CATKRDGGEQFF | TGTGCCACCAAGCGTGACGGGGGTGAGCAGTTCTTC
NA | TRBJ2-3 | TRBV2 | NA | CASSAGDTNTDTQYF | TGTGCCAGCAGTGCCGGCGATACTAACACAGATACGCAGTATTTT
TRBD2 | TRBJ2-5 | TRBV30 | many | CATPTGGGTQYF | TGTGCCACGCCGACGGGGGGTGGGACCCAGTACTTC
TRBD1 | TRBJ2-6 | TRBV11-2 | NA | CASSFSTGGASGANVLTF | TGTGCCAGCAGCTTTTCGACAGGGGGCGCATCTGGGGCCAACGTCCTGACTTTC
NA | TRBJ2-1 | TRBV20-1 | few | CSARELEFRNEQFF | TGCAGTGCTAGAGAACTAGAGTTCAGGAATGAGCAGTTCTTC